Below, one TCR beta chain is given with its context. TCRdb's copy holds only in-frame clones and misses some; the assay was immunoSEQ multiplex PCR. This sample has approximately 590,000 clones, with roughly 96% found just once. The CDR3 totals 14 residues. The germline V gene encodes CDR1 PRHDT and CDR2 FYEKMQ (reference sequence). With 6 bases clipped from V and 6 bases from J, the junction kept 8 bases outside the gene matches. This entry comes from a study of shared clonotypes between healthy human individuals. Naive CD8 cells comprised CD45RO-negative, CCR7-positively selected cells, excluding terminally differentiated effector memory CD45RA+ cells.

The rearrangement uses TRBV13 and TRBJ2-1, with 7 nucleotides matching TRBD2. The sequenced sample was naive CD8+ T cells sorted from blood. This receptor was taken from a woman in her 30s in good health. The CDR3 loop is CASREGLAVNEQFF. CDR3 DNA: TGTGCCAGCAGGGAGGGCCTAGCGGTCAATGAGCAGTTCTTC.